Given below is one TCR beta chain in context. PBMCs that had been cryopreserved were the source of approximately 1.8 micrograms of genomic DNA for TCR beta libraries. TCRdb's table, derived via immunoSEQ multiplex PCR, lists solely in-frame clones and lacks some. The sample has some 120,000 clones, 80% to 85% seen once. This sample is drawn from a study of cytotoxic CD8 clonotypes in ibrutinib-treated CLL. Across the whole study: IGHV unmutated 17 to 18; relapsed/refractory 11; treatment-naive around 14. Response samples were drawn at a median of roughly 13 months of treatment, range 6 to 36. An average of about 250,000 productive templates and approximately 91,000 productive rearrangements was obtained per sample.

Germline loops: CDR1 SQVTM, CDR2 ANQGSEA. Trimming removed 6 bases from V and 3 bases from J, with 14 bases in between. This CDR3 contains 13 residues. The chain combines TRBV29-1 with TRBJ1-1, with D maybe TRBD1 (5 bases). This clonotype was obtained from a human donor with chronic lymphocytic leukemia. The sequenced sample was PBMCs, obtained after 24 months of ibrutinib treatment. The CDR3 DNA sequence: TGCAGCGTAGAACAAGACAGCTACACTGAAGCTTTCTTT. It is translated as CSVEQDSYTEAFF.